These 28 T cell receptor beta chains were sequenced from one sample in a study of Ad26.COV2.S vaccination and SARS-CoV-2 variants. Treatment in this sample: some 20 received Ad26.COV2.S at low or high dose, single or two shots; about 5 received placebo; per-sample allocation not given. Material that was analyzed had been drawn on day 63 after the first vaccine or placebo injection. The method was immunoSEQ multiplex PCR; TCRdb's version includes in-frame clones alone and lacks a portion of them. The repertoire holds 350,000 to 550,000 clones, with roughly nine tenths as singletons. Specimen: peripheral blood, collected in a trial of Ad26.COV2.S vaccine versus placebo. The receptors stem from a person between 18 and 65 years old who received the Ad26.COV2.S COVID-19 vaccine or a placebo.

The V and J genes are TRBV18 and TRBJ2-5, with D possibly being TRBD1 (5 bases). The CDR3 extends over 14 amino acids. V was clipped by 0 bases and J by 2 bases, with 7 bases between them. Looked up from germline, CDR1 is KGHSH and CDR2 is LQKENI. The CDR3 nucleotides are TGTGCCAGCTCACCACCATACAGGCAAGAGACCCAGTACTTC. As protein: CASSPPYRQETQYF.

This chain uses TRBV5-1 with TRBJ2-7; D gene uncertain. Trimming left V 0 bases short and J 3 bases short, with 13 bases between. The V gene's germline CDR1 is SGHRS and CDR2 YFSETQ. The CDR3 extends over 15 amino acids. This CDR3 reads CASSLGTSRSYEQYF. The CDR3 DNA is TGCGCCAGCAGCTTGGGTACATCAAGAAGCTACGAGCAGTACTTC.

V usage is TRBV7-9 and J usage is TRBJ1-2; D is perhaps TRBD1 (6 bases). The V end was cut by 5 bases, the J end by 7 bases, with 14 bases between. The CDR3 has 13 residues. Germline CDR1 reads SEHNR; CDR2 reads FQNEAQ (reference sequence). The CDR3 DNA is TGTGCCAGCAGCCCCGGGGGGCTACCTGGCTACACCTTC. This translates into CASSPGGLPGYTF.

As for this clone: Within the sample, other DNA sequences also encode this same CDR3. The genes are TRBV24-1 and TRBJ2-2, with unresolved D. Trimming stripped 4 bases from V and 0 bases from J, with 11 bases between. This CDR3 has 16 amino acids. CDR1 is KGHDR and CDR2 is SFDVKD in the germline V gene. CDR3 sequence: CATSDPGPPNTGELFF. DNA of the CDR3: TGTGCCACCAGTGACCCCGGGCCGCCGAACACCGGGGAGCTGTTTTTT.

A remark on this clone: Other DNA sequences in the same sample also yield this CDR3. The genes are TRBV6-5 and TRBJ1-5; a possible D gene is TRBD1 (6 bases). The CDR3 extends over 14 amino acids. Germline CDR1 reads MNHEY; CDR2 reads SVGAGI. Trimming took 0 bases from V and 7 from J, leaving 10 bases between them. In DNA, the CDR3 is TGTGCCAGCAGTTACTCGAGAGGGGGACAGCCCCAGCATTTT. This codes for CASSYSRGGQPQHF.

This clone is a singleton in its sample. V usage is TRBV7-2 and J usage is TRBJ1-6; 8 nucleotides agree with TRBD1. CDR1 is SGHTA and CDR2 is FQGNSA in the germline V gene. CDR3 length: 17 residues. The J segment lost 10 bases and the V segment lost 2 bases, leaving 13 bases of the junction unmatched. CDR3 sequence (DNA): TGTGCCAGCAGCTTATCCCGGACAGGGAGGGGAAGGTCACCCCTCCACTTT. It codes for CASSLSRTGRGRSPLHF.

The CDR3 region is CASSSVSKVEAFF. For the CDR3, the DNA is TGTGCCAGTAGTTCGGTGTCAAAGGTTGAAGCTTTCTTT. The chain carries TRBV19 and TRBJ1-1; no clear D gene. The germline V gene has CDR1 LNHDA and CDR2 SQIVND (reference sequence). V lost 5 bases and J lost 7, with 14 bases in between. The CDR3 sequence is 13 residues long.

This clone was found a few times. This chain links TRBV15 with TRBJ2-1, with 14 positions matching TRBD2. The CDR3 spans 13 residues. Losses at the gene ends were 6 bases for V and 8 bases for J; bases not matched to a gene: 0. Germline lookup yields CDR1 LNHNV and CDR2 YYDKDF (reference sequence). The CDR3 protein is CATRTSGRDEQFF. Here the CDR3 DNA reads TGTGCCACCAGGACTAGCGGGAGGGATGAGCAGTTCTTC.

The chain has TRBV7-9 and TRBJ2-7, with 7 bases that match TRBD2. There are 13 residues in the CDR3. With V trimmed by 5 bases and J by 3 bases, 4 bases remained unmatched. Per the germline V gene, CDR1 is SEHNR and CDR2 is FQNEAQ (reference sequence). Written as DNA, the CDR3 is TGTGCCAGCAGCCGGGACTACAACTACGAGCAGTACGTC. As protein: CASSRDYNYEQYV.

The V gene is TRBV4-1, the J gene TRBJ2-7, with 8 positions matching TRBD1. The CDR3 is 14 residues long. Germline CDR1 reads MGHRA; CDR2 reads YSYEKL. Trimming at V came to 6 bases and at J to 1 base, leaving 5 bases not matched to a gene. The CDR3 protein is CASSPDRASYEQYV. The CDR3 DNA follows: TGCGCCAGCAGTCCGGACAGGGCTTCCTACGAGCAGTACGTC.

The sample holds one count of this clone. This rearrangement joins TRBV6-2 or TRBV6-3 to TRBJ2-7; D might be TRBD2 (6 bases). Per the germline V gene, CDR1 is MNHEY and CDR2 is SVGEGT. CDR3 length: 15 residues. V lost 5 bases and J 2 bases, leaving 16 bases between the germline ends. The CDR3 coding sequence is TGTGCCAGCAGTCCCCGGAGGGTGGGGGCCTACGAGCAGTACGTC. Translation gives CASSPRRVGAYEQYV.

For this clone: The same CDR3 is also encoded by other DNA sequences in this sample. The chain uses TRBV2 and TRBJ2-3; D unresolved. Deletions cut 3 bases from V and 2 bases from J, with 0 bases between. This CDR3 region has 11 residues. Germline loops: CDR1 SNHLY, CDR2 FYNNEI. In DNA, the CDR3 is TGTGCCAGCAGTGACACAGATACGCAGTATTTT. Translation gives CASSDTDTQYF. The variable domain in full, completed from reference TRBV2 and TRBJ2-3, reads EPEVTQTPSHQVTQMGQEVILRCVPISNHLYFYWYRQILGQKVEFLVSFYNNEISEKSEIFDDQFSVERPDGSNFTLKIRSTKLEDSAMYFCASSDTDTQYFGPGTRLTVL.

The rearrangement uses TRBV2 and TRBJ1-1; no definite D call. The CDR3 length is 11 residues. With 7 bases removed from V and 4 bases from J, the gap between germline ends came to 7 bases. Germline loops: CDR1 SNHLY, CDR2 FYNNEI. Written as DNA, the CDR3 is TGTGCCAGCATTCAAGTCACTGAAGCTTTCTTT. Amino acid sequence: CASIQVTEAFF. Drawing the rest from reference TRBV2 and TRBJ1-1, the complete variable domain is EPEVTQTPSHQVTQMGQEVILRCVPISNHLYFYWYRQILGQKVEFLVSFYNNEISEKSEIFDDQFSVERPDGSNFTLKIRSTKLEDSAMYFCASIQVTEAFFGQGTRLTVV.

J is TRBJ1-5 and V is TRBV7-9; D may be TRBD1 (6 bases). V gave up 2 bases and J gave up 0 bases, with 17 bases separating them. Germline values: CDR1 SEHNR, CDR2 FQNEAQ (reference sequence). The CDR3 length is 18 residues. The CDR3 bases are TGTGCCAGCAGCTTAAGTCCGACAGGTGAATATAGCAATCAGCCCCAGCATTTT. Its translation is CASSLSPTGEYSNQPQHF.

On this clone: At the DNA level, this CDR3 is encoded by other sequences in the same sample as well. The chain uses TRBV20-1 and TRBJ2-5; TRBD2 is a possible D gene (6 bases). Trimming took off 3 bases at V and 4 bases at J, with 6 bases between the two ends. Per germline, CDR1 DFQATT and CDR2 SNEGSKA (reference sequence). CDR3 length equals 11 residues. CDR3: CSARGGETQYF. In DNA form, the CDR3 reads TGCAGTGCTAGGGGGGGAGAGACCCAGTACTTC.

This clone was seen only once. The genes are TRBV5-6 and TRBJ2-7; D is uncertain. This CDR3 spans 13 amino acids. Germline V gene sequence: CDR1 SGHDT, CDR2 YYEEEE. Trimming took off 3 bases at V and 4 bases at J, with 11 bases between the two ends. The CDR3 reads CASSSLTPYEQYF. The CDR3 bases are TGTGCCAGCAGCTCTCTGACACCTTACGAGCAGTACTTC.

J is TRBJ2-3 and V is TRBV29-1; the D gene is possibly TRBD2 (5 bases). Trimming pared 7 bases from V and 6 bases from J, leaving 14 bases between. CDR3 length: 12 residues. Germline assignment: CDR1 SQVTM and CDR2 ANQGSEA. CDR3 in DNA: TGCAGCGCCTTTGAGGGTGGGGATACGCAGTATTTT. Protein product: CSAFEGGDTQYF.

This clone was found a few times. The CDR3 bases are TGTGCCAGCAGCCAAGACAGGGGGCGGAGGTCCTACAATGAGCAGTTCTTC. It translates to CASSQDRGRRSYNEQFF. This rearrangement joins TRBV3-1 (or the pseudogene TRBV3-2) to TRBJ2-1, with TRBD1 matching over 8 bases. CDR3 length: 17 residues. Germline CDR1 LGHDT, CDR2 YNNKEL (reference sequence). With 0 bases clipped from V and 1 base from J, the junction kept 5 bases outside the gene matches.

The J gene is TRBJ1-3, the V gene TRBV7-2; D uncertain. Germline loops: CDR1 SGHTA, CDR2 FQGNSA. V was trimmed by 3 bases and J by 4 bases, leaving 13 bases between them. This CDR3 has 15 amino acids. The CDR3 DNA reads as TGTGCCAGCAGCTTGCTTGGGAGGGTCGGAAACACCATATATTTT. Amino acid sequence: CASSLLGRVGNTIYF.

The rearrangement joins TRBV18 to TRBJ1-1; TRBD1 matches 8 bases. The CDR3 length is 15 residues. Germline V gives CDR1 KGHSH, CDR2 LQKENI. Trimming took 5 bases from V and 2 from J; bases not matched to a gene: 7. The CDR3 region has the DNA TGTGCCAGCTCAGAGGACAGGGTGACTAACACTGAAGCTTTCTTT. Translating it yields CASSEDRVTNTEAFF.

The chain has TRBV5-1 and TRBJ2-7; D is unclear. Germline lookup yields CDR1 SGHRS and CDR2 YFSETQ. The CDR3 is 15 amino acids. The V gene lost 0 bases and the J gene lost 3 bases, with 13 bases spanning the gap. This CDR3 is CASSLALGFGYEQYV. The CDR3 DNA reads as TGCGCCAGCAGCTTGGCCTTGGGTTTCGGCTACGAGCAGTACGTC.

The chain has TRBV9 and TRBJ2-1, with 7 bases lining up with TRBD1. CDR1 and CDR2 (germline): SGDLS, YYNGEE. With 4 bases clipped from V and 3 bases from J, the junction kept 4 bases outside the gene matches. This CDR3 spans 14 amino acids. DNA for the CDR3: TGTGCCAGCAGCTACGCAGGGGGCTACAATGAGCAGTTCTTC. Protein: CASSYAGGYNEQFF.

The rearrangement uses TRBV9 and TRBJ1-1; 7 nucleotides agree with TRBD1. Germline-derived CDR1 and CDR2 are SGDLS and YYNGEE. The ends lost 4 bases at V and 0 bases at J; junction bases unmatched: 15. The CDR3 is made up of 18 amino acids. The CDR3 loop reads CASSTQTGTLLVNTEAFF. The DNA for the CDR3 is TGTGCCAGCAGCACCCAGACAGGGACGCTTCTTGTGAACACTGAAGCTTTCTTT.

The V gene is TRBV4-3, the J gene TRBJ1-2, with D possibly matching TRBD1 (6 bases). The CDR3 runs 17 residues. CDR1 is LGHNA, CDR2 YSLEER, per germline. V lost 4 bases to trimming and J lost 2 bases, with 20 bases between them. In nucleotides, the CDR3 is TGCGCCAGCAGCCTAGGCCTTAGGGGGGATTTAAACTATGGCTACACCTTC. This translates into CASSLGLRGDLNYGYTF.

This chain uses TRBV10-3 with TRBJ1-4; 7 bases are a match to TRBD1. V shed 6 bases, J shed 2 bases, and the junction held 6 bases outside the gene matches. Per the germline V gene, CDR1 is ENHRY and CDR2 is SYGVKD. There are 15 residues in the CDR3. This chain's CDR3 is CAIRQGSSTNEKLFF. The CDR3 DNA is TGTGCCATCAGACAGGGGTCATCGACTAATGAAAAACTGTTTTTT.

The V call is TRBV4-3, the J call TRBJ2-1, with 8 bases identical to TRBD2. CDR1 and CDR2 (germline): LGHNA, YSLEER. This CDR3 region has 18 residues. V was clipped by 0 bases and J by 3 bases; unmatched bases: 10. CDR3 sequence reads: CASSQDGGGLGFYNEQFF. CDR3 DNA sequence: TGCGCCAGCAGCCAAGACGGAGGGGGACTAGGGTTCTACAATGAGCAGTTCTTC.

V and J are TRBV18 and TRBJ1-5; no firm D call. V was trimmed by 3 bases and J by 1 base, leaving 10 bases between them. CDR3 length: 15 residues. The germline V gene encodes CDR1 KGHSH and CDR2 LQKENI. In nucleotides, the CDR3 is TGTGCCAGCTCACCCGTCGGGAGGAGCAATCAGCCCCAGCATTTT. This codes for CASSPVGRSNQPQHF.

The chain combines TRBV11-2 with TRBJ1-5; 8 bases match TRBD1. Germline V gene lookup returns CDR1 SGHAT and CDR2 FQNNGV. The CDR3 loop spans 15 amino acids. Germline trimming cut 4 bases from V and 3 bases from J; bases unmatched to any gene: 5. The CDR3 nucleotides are TGTGCCAGCAGCTCCGGACAGGGTCCCAATCAGCCCCAGCATTTT. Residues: CASSSGQGPNQPQHF. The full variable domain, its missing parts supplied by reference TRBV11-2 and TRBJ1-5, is EAGVAQSPRYKIIEKRQSVAFWCNPISGHATLYWYQQILGQGPKLLIQFQNNGVVDDSQLPKDRFSAERLKGVDSTLKIQPAKLEDSAVYLCASSSGQGPNQPQHFGDGTRLSIL.